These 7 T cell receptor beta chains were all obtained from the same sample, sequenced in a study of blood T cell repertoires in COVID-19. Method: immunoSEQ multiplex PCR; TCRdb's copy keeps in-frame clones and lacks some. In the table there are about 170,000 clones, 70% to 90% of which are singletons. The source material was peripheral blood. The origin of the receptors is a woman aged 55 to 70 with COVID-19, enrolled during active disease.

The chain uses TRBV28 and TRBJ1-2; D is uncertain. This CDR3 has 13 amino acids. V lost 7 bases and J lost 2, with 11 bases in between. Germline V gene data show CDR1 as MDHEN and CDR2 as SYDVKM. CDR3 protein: CASNPAGNYGYTF. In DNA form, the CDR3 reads TGTGCCAGCAACCCTGCGGGGAACTATGGCTACACCTTC.

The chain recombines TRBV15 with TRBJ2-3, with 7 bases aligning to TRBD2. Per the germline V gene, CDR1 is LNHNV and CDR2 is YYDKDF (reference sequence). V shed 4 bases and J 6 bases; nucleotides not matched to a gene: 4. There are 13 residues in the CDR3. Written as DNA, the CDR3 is TGTGCCACCAGCACCGGGAGGAAGGATACGCAGTATTTT. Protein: CATSTGRKDTQYF.

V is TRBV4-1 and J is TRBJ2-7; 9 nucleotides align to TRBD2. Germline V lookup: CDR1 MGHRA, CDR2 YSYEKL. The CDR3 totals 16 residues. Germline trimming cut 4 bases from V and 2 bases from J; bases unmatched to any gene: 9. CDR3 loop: CASSLTRTSAAYEQYF. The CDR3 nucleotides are TGCGCCAGCAGCCTAACCAGGACTAGCGCGGCCTACGAGCAGTACTTC.

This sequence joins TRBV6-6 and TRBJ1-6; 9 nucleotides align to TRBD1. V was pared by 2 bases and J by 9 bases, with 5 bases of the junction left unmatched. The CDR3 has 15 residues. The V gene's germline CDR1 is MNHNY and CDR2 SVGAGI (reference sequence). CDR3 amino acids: CASSYPGQGGSPLHF. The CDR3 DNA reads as TGTGCCAGCAGTTACCCGGGACAGGGAGGTTCACCCCTCCACTTT.

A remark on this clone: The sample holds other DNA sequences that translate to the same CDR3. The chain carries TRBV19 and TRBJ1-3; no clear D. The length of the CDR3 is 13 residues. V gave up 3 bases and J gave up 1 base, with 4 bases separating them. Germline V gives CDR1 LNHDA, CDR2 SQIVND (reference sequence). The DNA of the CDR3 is TGTGCCAGTAGTATCCTTTCTGGAAACACCATATATTTT. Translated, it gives CASSILSGNTIYF.

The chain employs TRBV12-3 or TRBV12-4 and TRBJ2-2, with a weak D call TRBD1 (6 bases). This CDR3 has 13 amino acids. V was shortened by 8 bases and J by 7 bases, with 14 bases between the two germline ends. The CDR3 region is CASVLGGSGELFF. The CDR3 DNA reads TGTGCCAGCGTTCTAGGGGGTAGCGGGGAGCTGTTTTTT.

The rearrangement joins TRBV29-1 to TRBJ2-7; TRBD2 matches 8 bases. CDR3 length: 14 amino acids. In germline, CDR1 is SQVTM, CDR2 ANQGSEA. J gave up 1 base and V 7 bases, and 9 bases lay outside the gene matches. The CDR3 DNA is TGCAGCGCCCAATTAGCGGGAAGGTCCTACGAGCAGTACTTC. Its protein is CSAQLAGRSYEQYF.